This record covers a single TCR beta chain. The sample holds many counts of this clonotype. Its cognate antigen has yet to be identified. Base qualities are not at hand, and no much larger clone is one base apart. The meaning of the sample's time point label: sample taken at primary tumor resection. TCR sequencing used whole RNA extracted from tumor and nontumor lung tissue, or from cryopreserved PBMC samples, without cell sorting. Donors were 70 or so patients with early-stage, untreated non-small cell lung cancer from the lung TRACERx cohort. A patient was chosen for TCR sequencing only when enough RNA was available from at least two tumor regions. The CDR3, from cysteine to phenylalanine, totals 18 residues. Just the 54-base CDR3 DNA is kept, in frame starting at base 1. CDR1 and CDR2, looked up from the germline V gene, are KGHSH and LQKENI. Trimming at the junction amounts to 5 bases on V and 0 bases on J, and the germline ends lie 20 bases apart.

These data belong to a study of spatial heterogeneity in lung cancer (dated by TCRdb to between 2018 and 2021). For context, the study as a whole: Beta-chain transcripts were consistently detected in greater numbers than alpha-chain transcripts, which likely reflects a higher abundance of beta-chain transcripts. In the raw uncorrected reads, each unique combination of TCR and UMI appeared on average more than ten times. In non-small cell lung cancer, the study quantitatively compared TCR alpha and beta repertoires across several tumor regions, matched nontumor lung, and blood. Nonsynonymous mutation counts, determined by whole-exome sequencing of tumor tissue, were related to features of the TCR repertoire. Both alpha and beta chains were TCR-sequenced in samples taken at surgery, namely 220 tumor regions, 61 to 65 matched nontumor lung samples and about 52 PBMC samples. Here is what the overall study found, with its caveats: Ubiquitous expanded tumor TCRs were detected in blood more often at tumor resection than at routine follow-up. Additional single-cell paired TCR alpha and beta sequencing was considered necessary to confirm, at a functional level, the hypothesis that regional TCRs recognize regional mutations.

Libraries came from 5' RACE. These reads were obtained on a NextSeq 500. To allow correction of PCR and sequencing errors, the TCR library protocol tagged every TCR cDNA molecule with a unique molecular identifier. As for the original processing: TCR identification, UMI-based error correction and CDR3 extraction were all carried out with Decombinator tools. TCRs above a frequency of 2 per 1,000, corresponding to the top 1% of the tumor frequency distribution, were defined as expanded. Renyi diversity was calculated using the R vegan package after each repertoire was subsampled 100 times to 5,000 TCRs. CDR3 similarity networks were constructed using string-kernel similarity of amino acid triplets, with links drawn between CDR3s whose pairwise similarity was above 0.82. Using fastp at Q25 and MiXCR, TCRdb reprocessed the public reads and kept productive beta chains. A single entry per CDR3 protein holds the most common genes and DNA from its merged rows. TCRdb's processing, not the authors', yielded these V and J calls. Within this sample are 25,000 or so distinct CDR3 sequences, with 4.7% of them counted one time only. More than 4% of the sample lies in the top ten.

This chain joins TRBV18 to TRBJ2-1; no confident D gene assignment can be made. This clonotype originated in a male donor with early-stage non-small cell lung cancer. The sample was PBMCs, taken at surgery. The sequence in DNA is TGTGCCAGCTCATCCCACGCTCCCGGCCGCAGCTCCTACAATGAGCAGTTCTTC. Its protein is CASSSHAPGRSSYNEQFF.